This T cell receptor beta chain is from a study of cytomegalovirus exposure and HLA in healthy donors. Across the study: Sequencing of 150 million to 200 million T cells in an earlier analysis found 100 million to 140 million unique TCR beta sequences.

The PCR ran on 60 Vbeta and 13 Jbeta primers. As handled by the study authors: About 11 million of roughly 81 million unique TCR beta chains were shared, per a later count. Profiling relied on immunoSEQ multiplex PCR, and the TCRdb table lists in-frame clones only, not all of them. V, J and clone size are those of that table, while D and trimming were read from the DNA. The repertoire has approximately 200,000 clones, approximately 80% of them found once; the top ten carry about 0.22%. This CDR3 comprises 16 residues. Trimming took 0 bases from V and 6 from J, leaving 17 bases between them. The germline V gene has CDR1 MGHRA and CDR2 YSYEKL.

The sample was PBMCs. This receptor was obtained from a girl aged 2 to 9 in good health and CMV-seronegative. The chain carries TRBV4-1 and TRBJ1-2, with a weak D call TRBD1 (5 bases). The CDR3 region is CASSQEGQGQGNGYTF. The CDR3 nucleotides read TGCGCCAGCAGCCAAGAGGGTCAGGGTCAGGGTAATGGCTACACCTTC.